This TCR beta chain comes out of a study of T cell responses to AZD1222 COVID-19 vaccine. Using immunoSEQ multiplex PCR, the repertoire was profiled, and TCRdb retains in-frame clones only, with some absent. Of some 130,000 clones detected, over 65% appear once; the ten largest clones hold roughly 4%. This CDR3 has 16 amino acids. From germline, CDR1 is SGHTS and CDR2 YDEGEE. J gave up 2 bases and V 0 bases, and 7 bases lay outside the gene matches. General study findings and limits: Every sample of the repertoires postdated the peak T cell response. Seropositivity was recorded at baseline in only 6 or 7 AZD1222 recipients. Unmutated regions of variants are reportedly targeted by nearly half of spike-specific TCRs.

In regard to this clone: The antigen remains undetermined.

The material sequenced was peripheral blood, taken on day 0 of AZD1222 vaccination. This receptor was taken from an adult in good health. The chain has TRBV5-8 and TRBJ2-7; 8 bases match TRBD1. The CDR3 DNA reads as TGTGCCAGCAGCTTGGGGACAGGGTCCCTAACCTACGAGCAGTACTTC. Translated, it gives CASSLGTGSLTYEQYF.